This TCR beta chain was identified in a study of cytotoxic CD8 clonotypes in ibrutinib-treated CLL. Study background: Following treatment for a median about 12 months, range 6 to 36, response samples were then taken.

Study-level findings and limits: Public clonotypes, an uncommon group, contracted or remained stable on treatment.

Points on this clone: Its antigen is unidentified.

Only in-frame clones appear in the TCRdb table, and some are missing; sequencing was by immunoSEQ multiplex PCR. The repertoire holds tens of thousands of clones, with approximately 90% as singletons. Germline V gene data show CDR1 as SGHTA and CDR2 as FQGTGA. There are 17 residues in the CDR3. V shed 5 bases and J 3 bases; nucleotides not matched to a gene: 13. V is TRBV7-3 and J is TRBJ2-1; TRBD2 agrees at 7 bases. This TCR was recovered from a human donor with chronic lymphocytic leukemia. The sample in question was PBMCs, obtained after 12 months of ibrutinib treatment. CDR3 sequence (DNA): TGTGCCAGCAGCAAGATCGGGACCCAGCGGGACTACAATGAGCAGTTCTTC. This encodes CASSKIGTQRDYNEQFF.